This TCR beta chain was recovered during a study of regulatory T cells in long-lasting Graves disease. This clonotype was seen many times. The germline V gene has CDR1 LGHDT and CDR2 YNNKEL (reference sequence). The ends lost 0 bases at V and 2 bases at J; junction bases unmatched: 8. The CDR3 spans 18 residues. Specified time point: newly diagnosed GD, antithyroid drugs for less than 3 months. RNA isolated from PBMCs was used to make the TCR library. Libraries of TCR beta came from iRepertoire HTBI primers plus Arm-PCR of CDR3 regions. In the original analysis: Samples revealed under 65 TRBV and approximately 15 TRBJ segments. MiXCR, run by TCRdb on the multiplex PCR reads, gives a single entry per CDR3 protein. The V and J calls shown here were made by TCRdb, not taken from the authors' results. Of 250,000 to 300,000 distinct CDR3 sequences listed, around a sixth were seen once; the top ten hold 14%.

The sample was also linked to a second study, of T cells in Graves' hyperthyroidism and ophthalmopathy. This second study notes: An absence of ophthalmopathy progression within 18 months meant stable Graves' hyperthyroidism. The TCR CDR3 first-round RT-PCR relied on the HTBI primer set. Ophthalmopathy was separated from stable hyperthyroidism by a 13 V-J model.

This sample comprised peripheral blood mononuclear cells (PBMCs), obtained at new diagnosis, from a patient treated with antithyroid drugs. This receptor was taken from a woman in her 30s with Graves disease. The gene calls are TRBV3-1 and TRBJ1-1, with 11 bases matching TRBD1. The CDR3: CASSQDPRDRGVNTEAFF. The CDR3 bases are TGTGCCAGCAGCCAAGACCCCCGGGACAGGGGGGTAAACACTGAAGCTTTCTTT.